This T cell receptor (beta chain) was documented in a study of response to subunit inactivated influenza vaccine. Trimming stripped 0 bases from V and 1 base from J, with 10 bases between. The CDR3 runs 15 residues. CDR1 is SGHRS and CDR2 is YFSETQ in the germline V gene. With respect to this clonotype: Its antigen remains unidentified.

Each CDR3 protein gets one entry after TCRdb re-called the RT-PCR reads with MiXCR. Found here are over 450,000 distinct CDR3 sequences, about an eighth of them singletons; the top ten hold under 15%. Study observations and caveats: The authors offered the suggestion that each seasonal influenza vaccination recruits few new T cells.

This TCR derives from a man over 45 who received an inactivated influenza vaccine. The chain joins TRBV5-1 to TRBJ1-1, with a weak D call TRBD1 (5 bases). The input for sequencing was PBMCs from blood, taken roughly 6 weeks after vaccination. Written as DNA, the CDR3 is TGCGCCAGCAGCTTGGGGCAGGGCTCGAACACTGAAGCTTTCTTT. Protein product: CASSLGQGSNTEAFF. Variable domain in full (rest from reference TRBV5-1 and TRBJ1-1): KAGVTQTPRYLIKTRGQQVTLSCSPISGHRSVSWYQQTPGQGLQFLFEYFSETQRNKGNFPGRFSGRQFSNSRSEMNVSTLELGDSALYLCASSLGQGSNTEAFFGQGTRLTVV.